This TCR beta chain was captured by sequencing in a study of T-cell reconstitution after alpha-beta-depleted transplantation in children. Study-level results: Surviving recipient T cells and intrathymic progenitors accounted for some patients' high TCRbeta diversity at day 60.

It was with unique molecular identifiers that the TCRbeta library was prepared. TCRdb re-derived calls from the PCR reads in MiXCR, one entry per CDR3 protein. This table holds about 980,000 distinct CDR3 sequences, about 29% found once. This clonotype was seen ten or more times. The target antigen is unknown. This specimen consisted of PBMCs, mostly from graft donor cells, obtained 360 days after TCRalphabeta/CD19-depleted stem cell transplant. The clonotype was recovered from a boy under two years old who had a stem cell transplant for SCID, so the T cells may come from the graft donor.

The CDR3: CATSRDRGVQETQYF. The CDR3, as DNA: TGTGCCACCAGCAGAGATCGCGGGGTCCAAGAGACCCAGTACTTC. The V gene is TRBV15, the J gene TRBJ2-5, with D tentatively TRBD2 (6 bases). Germline values: CDR1 LNHNV, CDR2 YYDKDF (reference sequence). This CDR3 region has 15 residues. The germline V and J ends were trimmed by 0 bases and 1 base, with 9 bases remaining between them.